Listed below are T cell receptor beta chains from one sample, sequenced in a study of patients and donors after allogeneic stem cell transplantation. One entry per CDR3 protein, called by TCRdb with MiXCR from the RT-PCR reads. The table shows around 82,000 distinct CDR3 sequences, with roughly 5.2% occurring only once. The sample consisted of blood, either unsorted or a sorted T cell fraction (not recorded which). All receptors derive from a human donor who was either an allogeneic HSCT recipient or a stem cell or donor lymphocyte infusion donor (not recorded which). It is not recorded whose cells these are; they may come from a transplant donor. The CDR3 runs from the conserved cysteine through the conserved F or W. A D gene is named only where the DNA matches it firmly. Size is omitted from some rows. Given values are once, few, many or a class for expanded clones.

v_gene,d_gene,abundance,j_gene,CDR3aa,CDR3nt
TRBV20-1,TRBD1,-,TRBJ1-1,CSAKGQGAMRIAFF,TGCAGTGCTAAGGGACAGGGGGCAATGAGAATAGCTTTCTTT
TRBV5-1,TRBD1,few,TRBJ2-5,CASSRGQTQETQYF,TGCGCCAGCAGTCGGGGACAGACACAAGAGACCCAGTACTTC
TRBV28,-,many,TRBJ2-7,CASGRYEQYF,TGTGCCAGCGGACGTTACGAGCAGTACTTC
TRBV12-3/TRBV12-4,-,many,TRBJ2-7,CASSFRGSYEQYF,TGTGCCAGCAGTTTCCGCGGAAGCTACGAGCAGTACTTC
TRBV28,-,few,TRBJ2-7,CASRTPGSVGVF,TGTGCCAGCAGGACCCCCGGGAGCGTTGGCGTCTTC
TRBV14,TRBD2,many,TRBJ2-7,CASSRGTSGIYEQYF,TGTGCCAGCAGCCGAGGAACTAGCGGGATATACGAGCAGTACTTC
TRBV20-1,-,many,TRBJ1-6,CSARTGRGSPLHF,TGCAGTGCCAGAACAGGGCGAGGCTCACCCCTCCACTTT
TRBV7-2,-,few,TRBJ2-3,CAGRGSTDTQYF,TGTGCCGGCCGGGGTAGCACAGATACGCAGTATTTT
TRBV5-1,TRBD1,many,TRBJ2-2,CASSQDRGHGELFF,TGCGCCAGCAGCCAGGACAGGGGGCACGGGGAGCTGTTTTTT
TRBV3-1,TRBD2,many,TRBJ2-5,CASSYLGGETQYF,TGTGCCAGCAGCTACCTCGGGGGGGAGACCCAGTACTTC
TRBV2,-,many,TRBJ1-1,CASSEGVPGQAFF,TGTGCCAGCAGTGAAGGAGTTCCAGGGCAAGCTTTCTTT
TRBV2,-,few,TRBJ1-2,CASSEAPTDGYTF,TGTGCCAGCAGTGAAGCCCCGACAGATGGCTACACCTTC
TRBV6-1,TRBD1,many,TRBJ2-1,CASRGQLEVNEQFF,TGTGCCAGCAGGGGACAGCTGGAGGTCAATGAGCAGTTCTTC
TRBV27,TRBD1,many,TRBJ2-1,CASSPSDRSIVGEQFF,TGTGCCAGCAGTCCTTCGGACAGGTCGATTGTGGGTGAGCAGTTCTTC
TRBV20-1,-,-,TRBJ2-7,CSAVPPQVRGDEQYF,TGCAGTGCCGTCCCCCCTCAGGTGAGAGGCGACGAGCAGTACTTC
TRBV27,TRBD1,many,TRBJ1-2,CASSLRGGASYGYTF,TGTGCCAGCAGTTTACGAGGGGGCGCAAGCTATGGCTACACCTTC
TRBV20-1,-,few,TRBJ1-2,CSAPRGRANYGYTF,TGCAGTGCTCCCCGGGGCAGGGCCAACTATGGCTACACCTTC
TRBV13,TRBD2,few,TRBJ2-3,CASSFGTLAGSTDTQYF,TGTGCCAGCAGCTTTGGGACTCTAGCGGGTAGCACAGATACGCAGTATTTT
TRBV20-1,-,many,TRBJ1-3,CSARTDRDTIYF,TGCAGTGCTCGGACCGACCGTGACACCATATATTTT
TRBV3-1,-,few,TRBJ1-1,CASSQVEGNTEAFF,TGTGCCAGCAGCCAAGTTGAGGGGAACACTGAAGCTTTCTTT
TRBV2,TRBD1,many,TRBJ2-5,CASSRTETGGKTQYF,TGTGCCAGCAGTAGGACAGAGACAGGGGGAAAGACCCAGTACTTC
TRBV7-9,-,many,TRBJ2-1,CASSSFVSYNEQFF,TGTGCCAGCAGCTCCTTTGTCTCCTACAATGAGCAGTTCTTC
TRBV20-1,-,many,TRBJ1-1,CSARRRGAGTEAFF,TGCAGTGCCCGGCGAAGGGGGGCTGGAACTGAAGCTTTCTTT
TRBV7-9,-,many,TRBJ2-5,CASSLDGGYEETQYF,TGTGCCAGCAGCTTAGATGGGGGTTATGAGGAGACCCAGTACTTC
TRBV7-2,-,many,TRBJ2-7,CASSSPGLLYEQYF,TGTGCCAGCAGCTCACCGGGACTTCTCTACGAGCAGTACTTC
TRBV6-5,-,few,TRBJ1-2,CASSYSIITGNYGYTF,TGTGCCAGCAGTTACTCGATAATAACAGGCAACTATGGCTACACCTTC
TRBV12-3/TRBV12-4,TRBD1,many,TRBJ1-2,CASTPRGQDYGYTF,TGTGCCAGCACCCCCAGGGGGCAGGACTATGGCTACACCTTC
TRBV29-1,TRBD1,many,TRBJ1-1,CSGGQEEAFF,TGCAGCGGAGGACAGGAGGAAGCTTTCTTT
TRBV5-6,-,many,TRBJ2-1,CASSYRADFVNEQFF,TGTGCCAGCAGCTACAGGGCTGATTTCGTTAATGAGCAGTTCTTC
TRBV28,-,many,TRBJ2-7,CASSTPAPPGQYF,TGTGCCAGCAGTACTCCTGCCCCGCCGGGGCAGTACTTC
TRBV30,-,many,TRBJ1-1,CAWSVPGLMNTEAFF,TGTGCCTGGAGTGTACCGGGGTTGATGAACACTGAAGCTTTCTTT
TRBV5-1,TRBD1,-,TRBJ1-1,CASSTTGTGGTEAFF,TGCGCCAGCAGCACCACCGGGACAGGGGGCACTGAAGCTTTCTTT
TRBV7-8,TRBD1,many,TRBJ1-2,CASSPRRDRGNYGYTF,TGTGCCAGCAGCCCCCGACGGGACAGGGGCAACTATGGCTACACCTTC
TRBV9,-,many,TRBJ2-7,CASSVTGVGSYEQYF,TGTGCCAGCAGCGTAACGGGAGTGGGGTCATACGAGCAGTACTTC
TRBV7-8,-,many,TRBJ1-5,CASSLANSNQPQHF,TGTGCCAGCAGCTTAGCTAATAGCAATCAGCCCCAGCATTTT
TRBV28,TRBD2,many,TRBJ2-2,CASSFETTSVTGELFF,TGTGCCAGCAGTTTTGAGACGACTAGCGTCACCGGGGAGCTGTTTTTT
TRBV20-1,TRBD1,few,TRBJ2-1,CSAPGQGYNEQFF,TGCAGTGCCCCGGGACAGGGTTACAATGAGCAGTTCTTC
TRBV3-1,TRBD2,many,TRBJ2-7,CASSQARGGVSYEQYF,TGTGCCAGCAGCCAAGCCCGGGGAGGGGTCTCCTACGAGCAGTACTTC
TRBV6-5,TRBD2,-,TRBJ2-7,CASSYARGSSYEQYF,TGTGCCAGCAGTTACGCGCGGGGGAGCTCCTACGAGCAGTACTTC
TRBV2,-,-,TRBJ2-1,CASSELRGRNEQFF,TGTGCCAGCAGTGAACTCAGGGGAAGAAATGAGCAGTTCTTC
TRBV27,TRBD1,many,TRBJ2-2,CASSLNFQGATGELFF,TGTGCCAGCAGTTTAAACTTCCAGGGGGCCACCGGGGAGCTGTTTTTT
TRBV12-3/TRBV12-4,-,many,TRBJ2-5,CASSLEGGFETQYF,TGTGCCAGCAGTTTAGAGGGGGGATTTGAGACCCAGTACTTC
TRBV2,-,-,TRBJ2-2,CASSLRGDTGELFF,TGTGCCAGCAGTCTCAGGGGAGACACCGGGGAGCTGTTTTTT
TRBV7-2,-,-,TRBJ2-7,CASSLKAGDYEQYF,TGTGCCAGCAGCTTAAAGGCGGGCGACTACGAGCAGTACTTC
TRBV11-3,-,-,TRBJ2-3,CASSLQARGGLDTQYF,TGTGCCAGCAGCTTGCAGGCACGCGGGGGCCTTGATACGCAGTATTTT
TRBV6-5,-,-,TRBJ1-1,CASSYLGEGTEAFFF,TGTGCCAGCAGTTACCTGGGAGAAGGCACTGAAGCTTTTTTTTTT
TRBV20-1,-,many,TRBJ1-6,CSATQGRHNSPLHF,TGCAGTGCTACCCAGGGTCGGCATAATTCACCCCTCCACTTT
TRBV7-9,-,-,TRBJ2-2,CASSLYLELFF,TGTGCCAGCAGCTTATACCTGGAGCTGTTTTTT
TRBV10-3,TRBD1,many,TRBJ1-5,CAISESRDRENQPQHF,TGTGCCATCAGTGAGTCGCGGGACAGGGAAAATCAGCCCCAGCATTTT
TRBV7-2,-,many,TRBJ1-5,CASSPRGRASNQPQHF,TGTGCCAGCAGCCCCCGAGGGAGGGCTAGCAATCAGCCCCAGCATTTT
TRBV27,TRBD2,-,TRBJ2-3,CASSLTGLATQGTRYF,TGTGCCAGCAGTTTAACGGGACTAGCGACCCAGGGTACGCGGTATTTT
TRBV29-1,-,many,TRBJ1-3,CSVSPDGYSGNTIYF,TGCAGCGTTTCTCCCGACGGATACTCTGGAAACACCATATATTTT
TRBV3-1,TRBD2,few,TRBJ2-3,CASSFTSGATDTQYF,TGTGCCAGCAGCTTCACTAGCGGAGCCACAGATACGCAGTATTTT
TRBV7-9,-,many,TRBJ2-3,CASSFYSTDTQYF,TGTGCCAGCAGCTTCTACTCCACAGATACGCAGTATTTT
TRBV29-1,TRBD1,many,TRBJ2-3,CSTSDRVSTDTQYF,TGCAGCACCTCTGACAGGGTCAGCACAGATACGCAGTATTTT
TRBV10-2,-,many,TRBJ1-5,CASSEQGTNQPQHF,TGCGCCAGCAGTGAGCAGGGTACTAATCAGCCCCAGCATTTT
TRBV7-8,-,many,TRBJ2-7,CASSSDGRYSYEQYF,TGTGCCAGCAGCTCCGACGGCCGATACTCCTACGAGCAGTACTTC